Listed here are 29 T cell receptor beta chains from one sample, sequenced in a study of beta chain features in type 1 diabetes. Expressed TCRB transcripts were sequenced because the isolated RNA had all been reverse transcribed beforehand. The assay was immunoSEQ multiplex PCR, and TCRdb's table has in-frame clones only and misses some. The table records 500,000 to 700,000 clones, around 15% of them present only once. Sequenced: naive CD4+ T cells from blood. Source of these receptors: a man younger than 35 in good health.

The rearrangement links TRBV30 to TRBJ2-7; 9 bases line up with TRBD2. CDR3 length equals 18 residues. CDR1 is GTSNPN, CDR2 SVGIG, per germline (reference sequence). V shed 1 base, J shed 2 bases, and the junction held 15 bases outside the gene matches. CDR3 region: CAWSAFYGRGGRPYEQYF. The CDR3 region has the DNA TGTGCCTGGAGTGCGTTCTATGGGCGGGGGGGCCGTCCCTACGAGCAGTACTTC.

This clone appeared a single time. Other DNA sequences in this sample translate to the same CDR3. The rearrangement uses TRBV6-6 and TRBJ2-5; 7 positions agree with TRBD1. V trimming: 5 bases; J trimming: 2 bases; junction bases outside the gene matches: 2. CDR3 size: 13 residues. The germline V gene has CDR1 MNHNY and CDR2 SVGAGI (reference sequence). In nucleotides, the CDR3 is TGTGCCAGCAGTAGGACAGGACAAGAGACCCAGTACTTC. Its translation: CASSRTGQETQYF.

The J gene is TRBJ1-6, the V gene TRBV7-9; TRBD1 is a possible D gene (6 bases). CDR3 size: 18 residues. Trimming took 3 bases from V and 6 from J, leaving 21 bases between them. The germline CDR1 and CDR2 sequences are SEHNR and FQNEAQ (reference sequence). The CDR3 region has the DNA TGTGCCAGCAGCTTCCTAACCCAGACAGGACGGCGTAATTCACCCCTCCACTTT. It is translated as CASSFLTQTGRRNSPLHF.

This rearrangement joins TRBV5-1 to TRBJ1-2; D remains ambiguous. CDR3 size: 13 residues. Germline V CDR1 and CDR2: SGHRS, YFSETQ. The germline V and J ends were trimmed by 2 bases and 2 bases, with 7 bases remaining between them. The CDR3: CASSFSQNYGYTF. CDR3 DNA: TGCGCCAGCAGCTTCAGCCAGAACTATGGCTACACCTTC.

V gene TRBV15 combines with J gene TRBJ2-7; tentatively, D is TRBD1 or TRBD2 (5 bases each). The CDR3 covers 13 residues. CDR1 is LNHNV and CDR2 is YYDKDF in the germline V gene (reference sequence). V dropped 3 bases and J dropped 6 bases, with 12 bases sitting between them. The CDR3, as DNA: TGTGCCACCAGCAGGGGACCTACAACCGAGCAGTACTTC. Amino acid sequence: CATSRGPTTEQYF.

J is TRBJ1-2 and V is TRBV27; D call uncertain. CDR3 length: 14 amino acids. Germline V gene lookup returns CDR1 MNHEY and CDR2 SMNVEV (reference sequence). Trimming took 6 bases from V and 5 from J, leaving 16 bases between them. The CDR3 region is CASRPLLGRYGYTF. The CDR3 DNA sequence: TGTGCCAGCAGACCCCTCCTAGGAAGATATGGCTACACCTTC.

The CDR3 DNA is TGTGCCAGCAGTTGGGCTTCTAGGGGCAATGAGCAGTTCTTC. Amino acids: CASSWASRGNEQFF. V and J are TRBV28 and TRBJ2-1; tentatively, D is TRBD1 (5 bases). The CDR3 has 14 amino acids. V lost 4 bases and J lost 6, with 13 bases in between. Looked up from germline, CDR1 is MDHEN and CDR2 is SYDVKM.

This clone was picked up a small number of times. V is TRBV10-3 and J is TRBJ1-4; 7 bases fit TRBD1. CDR3 length: 14 residues. The J segment lost 5 bases and the V segment lost 6 bases, leaving 6 bases of the junction unmatched. Germline lookup yields CDR1 ENHRY and CDR2 SYGVKD. CDR3 coding DNA: TGTGCCATCAGGTCGGGACAGCAAAATGAAAAACTGTTTTTT. Its protein is CAIRSGQQNEKLFF.

The chain employs TRBV27 and TRBJ2-7; possible D gene TRBD2, 5 bases. Trimming shortened V by 7 bases and J by 5 bases, and 18 bases separated the two germline ends. CDR1 MNHEY and CDR2 SMNVEV come from the germline V gene (reference sequence). This CDR3 has 14 residues. The CDR3 DNA reads TGTGCCAGCATCTCGAGCGGTCTCTTGAACGAGCAGTACTTC. Residues: CASISSGLLNEQYF.

This clone has more than one count but fewer than ten. The V gene is TRBV18, the J gene TRBJ1-2, with a weak D call TRBD1 (6 bases). Germline assignment: CDR1 KGHSH and CDR2 LQKENI. Trimming removed 2 bases at V and 4 bases at J, with 14 bases between. CDR3 size: 15 residues. The CDR3 loop reads CASSPNQGFSYGYTF. The CDR3 DNA reads TGTGCCAGCTCACCAAACCAGGGGTTTAGCTATGGCTACACCTTC.

The DNA of the CDR3 is TGCAGCGGGAAGCGAGGGGCAGATACGCAGTATTTT. Its protein is CSGKRGADTQYF. The V and J genes are TRBV29-1 and TRBJ2-3; D could derive from TRBD1 or TRBD2 (5 bases each). Trimming removed 7 bases from V and 4 bases from J, with 12 bases in between. CDR3 length equals 12 residues. The germline V gene has CDR1 SQVTM and CDR2 ANQGSEA.

This clone has only a few counts. The DNA for the CDR3 is TGTGCCAGCAACAGGGGGCCGTACGAGCAGTACTTC. This sequence encodes CASNRGPYEQYF. The chain uses TRBV7-9 and TRBJ2-7, with 9 bases lining up with TRBD1. This CDR3 has 12 residues. V trimming: 7 bases; J trimming: 4 bases; junction bases outside the gene matches: 2. CDR1 is SEHNR, CDR2 FQNEAQ, per germline (reference sequence).

This clone showed up just a few times. The chain links TRBV11-2 to TRBJ2-5, with 8 bases that match TRBD1. The CDR3 covers 14 residues. Per germline, CDR1 SGHAT and CDR2 FQNNGV. V dropped 5 bases and J dropped 4; count of bases not matched to a gene: 6. CDR3 in DNA: TGTGCCAGCAGCATAGGACAGGGACGAGAGACCCAGTACTTC. As protein: CASSIGQGRETQYF.

This chain joins TRBV2 and TRBJ1-5; D gene unclear. The CDR3 contains 13 residues. Trimming shortened V by 5 bases and J by 3 bases, and 8 bases separated the two germline ends. The germline CDR1 and CDR2 sequences are SNHLY and FYNNEI. The CDR3 sequence is CASSRGDNQPQHF. CDR3 in DNA: TGTGCCAGCAGTAGAGGTGACAATCAGCCCCAGCATTTT.

This chain connects TRBV7-3 to TRBJ1-1; 10 bases match TRBD1. The length of the CDR3 is 17 residues. Trimming cost V 3 bases and J 3 bases; bases outside gene matches: 10. Germline values: CDR1 SGHTA, CDR2 FQGTGA. The CDR3 DNA follows: TGTGCCAGCAGCTTGACAGGGGGCGCGATGTTGGACACTGAAGCTTTCTTT. Its protein is CASSLTGGAMLDTEAFF.

The chain is built from TRBV7-3 and TRBJ1-5, with D unresolved. V gave up 2 bases and J gave up 7 bases, with 9 bases separating them. This CDR3 has 13 amino acids. Per germline, CDR1 SGHTA and CDR2 FQGTGA. CDR3 bases: TGTGCCAGCAGCTTAGGGTTTTTGCAGCCCCAGCATTTT. This codes for CASSLGFLQPQHF.

In its sample, this clone was seen a few times. This same CDR3 is encoded by further DNA sequences in the sample. V gene TRBV7-2 combines with J gene TRBJ2-1; D is undetermined. Trimming left V 5 bases short and J 9 bases short, with 8 bases between. Looked up from germline, CDR1 is SGHTA and CDR2 is FQGNSA. This CDR3 region has 11 residues. The CDR3 nucleotides are TGTGCCAGCAGCCCCAGAAGTGAGCAGTTCTTC. Its translation: CASSPRSEQFF.

This clone was counted only a few times. The rearrangement joins TRBV7-2 to TRBJ1-1; unclear D gene. Germline V gene data show CDR1 as SGHTA and CDR2 as FQGNSA. V was cut by 1 base and J by 6 bases, with 12 bases left in between. The CDR3 is made up of 14 amino acids. The CDR3 coding sequence is TGTGCCAGCAGCTTAGAGCCGGGTTCGGCTGAAGCTTTCTTT. It specifies CASSLEPGSAEAFF.

The CDR3: CASSVVCGDRGYEQYF. CDR3 DNA: TGTGCCAGCAGCGTAGTATGTGGGGACAGGGGCTACGAGCAGTACTTC. The genes are TRBV9 and TRBJ2-7; 10 bases match TRBD1. The CDR3 sequence is 16 residues long. Germline CDR1 is SGDLS and CDR2 is YYNGEE. The ends lost 0 bases at V and 3 bases at J; junction bases unmatched: 6.

Only a few counts were recorded for this clone. The V call is TRBV7-2, the J call TRBJ1-5; the D is unclear. The CDR3 is 15 amino acids. Trimming removed 2 bases from V and 0 bases from J, with 8 bases in between. CDR1 is SGHTA, CDR2 FQGNSA, per germline. CDR3 sequence: CASSLYPVSNQPQHF. CDR3 DNA sequence: TGTGCCAGCAGCTTATACCCAGTTAGCAATCAGCCCCAGCATTTT.

This clone was found a few times. The chain has TRBV5-4 and TRBJ1-5; no clear D gene. Germline V CDR1 and CDR2: SGHNT, YYREEE (reference sequence). V lost 1 base and J 0 bases, leaving 5 bases between the germline ends. The CDR3 has 14 residues. CDR3 nucleotide sequence: TGTGCCAGCAGCTTGACCGGTAGCAATCAGCCCCAGCATTTT. This sequence encodes CASSLTGSNQPQHF. Combining the CDR3 with reference TRBV5-4 and TRBJ1-5 gives the whole variable domain ETGVTQSPTHLIKTRGQQVTLRCSSQSGHNTVSWYQQALGQGPQFIFQYYREEENGRGNFPPRFSGLQFPNYSSELNVNALELDDSALYLCASSLTGSNQPQHFGDGTRLSIL.

The CDR3 sequence is CAIDARTGVTDTQYF. The CDR3 nucleotides read TGTGCCATCGACGCCCGTACAGGGGTCACAGATACGCAGTATTTT. The V gene is TRBV28, the J gene TRBJ2-3; 7 bases map to TRBD1. V gave up 10 bases and J gave up 2 bases; unmatched junction bases: 12. The CDR3 runs 15 residues. Germline V gene data show CDR1 as MDHEN and CDR2 as SYDVKM. Filled out from reference TRBV28 and TRBJ2-3, the complete variable domain reads DVKVTQSSRYLVKRTGEKVFLECVQDMDHENMFWYRQDPGLGLRLIYFSYDVKMKEKGDIPEGYSVSREKKERFSLILESASTNQTSMYLCAIDARTGVTDTQYFGPGTRLTVL.

This clone has only a few counts. The chain combines TRBV2 with TRBJ1-2; 8 positions agree with TRBD1. This CDR3 contains 14 residues. CDR1 is SNHLY, CDR2 FYNNEI, per germline. Trimming took 6 bases from V and 4 from J; bases not matched to a gene: 7. CDR3 coding DNA: TGTGCCAGCAGCGTTCAGGGGGCTGGCTATGGCTACACCTTC. Its protein product is CASSVQGAGYGYTF.

The CDR3 sequence: CASSSGLVTNTGELFF. In nucleotides, the CDR3 is TGTGCCAGCAGCTCAGGACTAGTCACGAACACCGGGGAGCTGTTTTTT. The chain combines TRBV5-4 with TRBJ2-2, with TRBD2 identical over 7 bases. The germline V gene encodes CDR1 SGHNT and CDR2 YYREEE (reference sequence). This CDR3 region has 16 residues. The junction had 5 bases not matched to a gene; V was cut back by 3 bases and J by 0 bases.

This clone has just a few counts. Additional DNA sequences in this sample encode the identical CDR3. This rearrangement joins TRBV7-9 to TRBJ1-1; 8 nucleotides match TRBD1. The CDR3 length is 14 residues. In germline, CDR1 is SEHNR, CDR2 FQNEAQ (reference sequence). Losses at the gene ends were 4 bases for V and 4 bases for J; bases not matched to a gene: 5. CDR3 nucleotides: TGTGCCAGCAGCTCCCAGGGGGCCGGCACTGAAGCTTTCTTT. Its translation is CASSSQGAGTEAFF. The full variable domain, with the rest looked up from reference TRBV7-9 and TRBJ1-1, is DTGVSQNPRHKITKRGQNVTFRCDPISEHNRLYWYRQTLGQGPEFLTYFQNEAQLEKSRLLSDRFSAERPKGSFSTLEIQRTEQGDSAMYLCASSSQGAGTEAFFGQGTRLTVV.

This clone was counted only a few times. The chain uses TRBV5-1 and TRBJ2-2, with D unresolved. V shed 0 bases and J shed 1 base, with 7 bases lying between them. CDR1 SGHRS and CDR2 YFSETQ come from the germline V gene. The CDR3 runs to 15 residues. The CDR3 coding sequence is TGCGCCAGCAGCTTGGTATCACAGAACACCGGGGAGCTGTTTTTT. Translated: CASSLVSQNTGELFF.

This clone was seen a few times. V gene TRBV20-1 combines with J gene TRBJ1-5, with D unresolved. The V end was cut by 7 bases, the J end by 4 bases, with 5 bases between. CDR3 length: 10 residues. Germline values: CDR1 DFQATT, CDR2 SNEGSKA (reference sequence). The CDR3 is CSVTNQPQHF. CDR3 DNA sequence: TGCAGTGTGACGAATCAGCCCCAGCATTTT.

This clone was counted a few times. CDR3 bases: TGTGCCAGTAGTATAAGAGAGGGGGGGCTCTATGAGCAGTTCTTC. Protein sequence: CASSIREGGLYEQFF. The chain uses TRBV19 and TRBJ2-1, with D tentatively TRBD2 (7 bases). This CDR3 is built from 15 residues. V lost 2 bases and J 8 bases, leaving 16 bases between the germline ends. CDR1 is LNHDA, CDR2 SQIVND, per germline (reference sequence).

The sample holds a few counts of this clone. CDR3 amino acids: CASRSGSSTDTQYF. CDR3 in DNA: TGCGCCAGCAGGAGCGGGAGTAGCACAGATACGCAGTATTTT. This chain links TRBV4-1 with TRBJ2-3; 8 bases are a match to TRBD2. The CDR3 totals 14 residues. V dropped 6 bases and J dropped 0; count of bases not matched to a gene: 2. Germline CDR1 MGHRA, CDR2 YSYEKL.